The 27 T cell receptor beta chains given below trace back to one sample, sequenced in a study of shared clonotypes between healthy human individuals. Repertoires were generated with immunoSEQ multiplex PCR, while TCRdb's copy carries only in-frame clones and drops some. The data show hundreds of thousands of clones, more than 60% seen once. Sample: memory CD4+ T cells sorted from blood. Sample subset: CD45RA-negative fraction. These receptors were obtained from a man aged 25-45 years in good health.

A remark on this clone: This likely traces to a read error, being one base from a far larger clone. Different DNA sequences within this sample yield the same CDR3. This chain joins TRBV7-9 and TRBJ1-1, with D hard to call. The CDR3 extends over 14 amino acids. Germline CDR1 is SEHNR and CDR2 is FQNEAQ (reference sequence). V gave up 4 bases and J gave up 2 bases, with 11 bases separating them. Here the CDR3 DNA reads TGTGCCAGCAGCTCTAGGGAGTTCAACACTGAAGCTTTCTTT. Residues: CASSSREFNTEAFF. Looking up the rest from reference TRBV7-9 and TRBJ1-1 gives the full variable domain: DTGVSQNPRHKITKRGQNVTFRCDPISEHNRLYWYRQTLGQGPEFLTYFQNEAQLEKSRLLSDRFSAERPKGSFSTLEIQRTEQGDSAMYLCASSSREFNTEAFFGQGTRLTVV.

The rearrangement uses TRBV5-1 and TRBJ2-1; maybe TRBD1 (5 bases). V gave up 1 base and J gave up 4 bases, with 15 bases separating them. Looked up from germline, CDR1 is SGHRS and CDR2 is YFSETQ. The CDR3 loop spans 16 amino acids. The CDR3 reads CASSLSPASGYNEQFF. In DNA form, the CDR3 reads TGCGCCAGCAGCTTGTCTCCAGCGTCAGGGTACAATGAGCAGTTCTTC.

CDR3 residues: CASGAGDGRETQYF. As DNA, the CDR3 is TGTGCCAGCGGTGCGGGGGACGGTCGAGAGACCCAGTACTTC. The chain couples TRBV9 to TRBJ2-5, with 7 bases identical to TRBD2. The germline gives CDR1 SGDLS, CDR2 YYNGEE. CDR3 length: 14 residues. Trimming at V came to 7 bases and at J to 4 bases, leaving 10 bases not matched to a gene. Drawing the rest from reference TRBV9 and TRBJ2-5, the complete variable domain is DSGVTQTPKHLITATGQRVTLRCSPRSGDLSVYWYQQSLDQGLQFLIQYYNGEERAKGNILERFSAQQFPDLHSELNLSSLELGDSALYFCASGAGDGRETQYFGPGTRLLVL.

This clone appeared a few times. This chain connects TRBV5-5 to TRBJ2-7; 7 nucleotides align to TRBD2. V lost 0 bases, J lost 3 bases, and 6 bases stayed unmatched. Germline lookup yields CDR1 SGHKS and CDR2 YYEKEE (reference sequence). The CDR3 contains 15 residues. DNA for the CDR3: TGTGCCAGCAGCTTGGCCGGGGCGGGAGACTACGAGCAGTACTTC. Translation gives CASSLAGAGDYEQYF.

The chain is built from TRBV7-2 and TRBJ2-7; 7 bases are shared with TRBD2. CDR1 and CDR2 (germline): SGHTA, FQGNSA. J was trimmed by 3 bases and V by 1 base; bases with no gene match: 6. CDR3 length: 15 amino acids. The CDR3 DNA follows: TGTGCCAGCAGCTTAGTGGCTAGCGGCGTCTACGAGCAGTACTTC. This encodes CASSLVASGVYEQYF. Complete variable domain (other parts from reference TRBV7-2 and TRBJ2-7): GAGVSQSPSNKVTEKGKDVELRCDPISGHTALYWYRQSLGQGLEFLIYFQGNSAPDKSGLPSDRFSAERTGGSVSTLTIQRTQQEDSAVYLCASSLVASGVYEQYFGPGTRLTVT.

The V and J genes are TRBV5-6 and TRBJ1-5; D is ambiguous. CDR1 is SGHDT, CDR2 YYEEEE, per germline. The CDR3 is 12 amino acids. Trimming cost V 1 base and J 7 bases, with 6 bases left between them. CDR3 residues: CASSLFKQPQHF. The CDR3 nucleotides read TGTGCCAGCAGCTTGTTCAAGCAGCCCCAGCATTTT.

This clone was observed a single time. The chain links TRBV7-2 to TRBJ2-7; D may be TRBD1 (6 bases). CDR1 and CDR2 from the germline V gene are SGHTA and FQGNSA. The CDR3 has 15 amino acids. Trimming left V 2 bases short and J 3 bases short, with 14 bases between. The CDR3 loop is CASSLPTGPLYEQYF. CDR3 nucleotide sequence: TGTGCCAGCAGCTTACCCACAGGGCCCCTCTACGAGCAGTACTTC. The whole variable domain, remainder taken from reference TRBV7-2 and TRBJ2-7, is GAGVSQSPSNKVTEKGKDVELRCDPISGHTALYWYRQSLGQGLEFLIYFQGNSAPDKSGLPSDRFSAERTGGSVSTLTIQRTQQEDSAVYLCASSLPTGPLYEQYFGPGTRLTVT.

The J gene is TRBJ2-5, the V gene TRBV14, with TRBD2 identical over 7 bases. V lost 3 bases to trimming and J lost 5 bases; unmatched junction nucleotides: 15. Germline CDR1 and CDR2: SGHDN and FVKESK. The CDR3 is 17 residues long. The CDR3, as DNA: TGTGCCAGCAGCCATCCCGGGACCAACTGGGGAGGGGAGACCCAGTACTTC. Protein sequence: CASSHPGTNWGGETQYF.

The J gene is TRBJ2-1, the V gene TRBV18; either TRBD1 or TRBD2 may supply D (5 bases each). V was trimmed by 5 bases and J by 6 bases, leaving 17 bases between them. The germline V gene encodes CDR1 KGHSH and CDR2 LQKENI. This CDR3 spans 15 amino acids. This chain's CDR3 is CASSSGISGGNEQFF. CDR3 nucleotide sequence: TGTGCCAGCTCATCGGGGATTTCTGGGGGCAATGAGCAGTTCTTC.

The chain uses TRBV6-5 and TRBJ2-5, with 7 bases fitting TRBD2. The CDR3 has 13 amino acids. The V gene end was trimmed by 7 bases and the J gene end by 5 bases; junction bases not matched to a gene: 7. Germline V lookup: CDR1 MNHEY, CDR2 SVGAGI. CDR3 in DNA: TGTGCCAGCAATTCGGCGGGAGTGGAGACCCAGTACTTC. Its protein is CASNSAGVETQYF.

The rearrangement uses TRBV9 and TRBJ2-1; D call uncertain. The CDR3 has 14 residues. The germline gives CDR1 SGDLS, CDR2 YYNGEE. V was clipped by 0 bases and J by 2 bases, with 6 bases between them. This chain's CDR3 is CASSVGETYNEQFF. The CDR3, as DNA: TGTGCCAGCAGCGTAGGTGAGACCTACAATGAGCAGTTCTTC.

The V and J genes are TRBV6-1 and TRBJ2-1; D ambiguous. The CDR3 has 13 residues. Germline V gives CDR1 MNHNS, CDR2 SASEGT. The V and J ends lost 11 bases and 0 bases respectively, with 11 bases between them. CDR3 DNA: TGTGCCGGCGGCGCCCGCTCCTACAATGAGCAGTTCTTC. This sequence encodes CAGGARSYNEQFF.

CDR3 in amino acids: CASSLVSQGVAEAFF. The DNA for the CDR3 is TGTGCCAGCAGCTTAGTGTCCCAGGGGGTCGCTGAAGCTTTCTTT. The chain joins TRBV11-2 to TRBJ1-1; 7 bases align to TRBD1. In germline, CDR1 is SGHAT, CDR2 FQNNGV. The CDR3 is 15 residues long. V dropped 1 base and J dropped 6; count of bases not matched to a gene: 8.

This clone was counted only a few times. V usage is TRBV28 and J usage is TRBJ2-6, with D perhaps being TRBD1 or TRBD2 (5 bases each). The germline CDR1 and CDR2 sequences are MDHEN and SYDVKM. Trimming removed 5 bases from V and 0 bases from J, with 14 bases in between. The CDR3 runs 17 residues. The CDR3 nucleotides are TGTGCCAGCAGTGGTCCGGGACCGTACTCTGGGGCCAACGTCCTGACTTTC. This codes for CASSGPGPYSGANVLTF.

The rearrangement links TRBV7-2 to TRBJ1-5; D is undetermined. Trimming left V 2 bases short and J 2 bases short, with 10 bases between. Per germline, CDR1 SGHTA and CDR2 FQGNSA. The CDR3 runs to 15 residues. The CDR3 DNA is TGTGCCAGCAGCTTATCCGGGTTAGGCAATCAGCCCCAGCATTTT. Its protein is CASSLSGLGNQPQHF.

CDR3 region: CASRVRGRRPGTDTQYF. The CDR3 coding sequence is TGTGCCAGCAGGGTACGGGGTAGGCGCCCGGGCACAGATACGCAGTATTTT. The V gene is TRBV27, the J gene TRBJ2-3, with a possible D match to TRBD2 (5 bases). The CDR3 covers 17 residues. The germline V and J ends were trimmed by 6 bases and 1 base, with 20 bases remaining between them. Germline CDR1 MNHEY, CDR2 SMNVEV (reference sequence).

The chain joins TRBV6-5 to TRBJ2-7; 11 positions match TRBD1. Trimming removed 7 bases from V and 5 bases from J; junction bases left unmatched: 10. This CDR3 has 15 residues. From germline, CDR1 is MNHEY and CDR2 SVGAGI. The CDR3 DNA follows: TGTGCCAGCAACCCAGGGGACAGGGGGGCCCACGAGCAGTACTTC. It codes for CASNPGDRGAHEQYF.

In regard to this clone: A far larger clone is one nucleotide away, so this likely arose from a read error. The V and J genes are TRBV29-1 and TRBJ1-2, with D uncertain. The germline V gene encodes CDR1 SQVTM and CDR2 ANQGSEA. Trimming shortened V by 2 bases and J by 1 base, and 11 bases separated the two germline ends. This CDR3 region has 14 residues. The CDR3, as DNA: TGCAGCGTTGAATCAACAGAGGGTAACTATGGCTACACCTTC. Translation gives CSVESTEGNYGYTF.

This chain joins TRBV11-3 and TRBJ2-5; D is uncertain. Per germline, CDR1 SGHNT and CDR2 YENEEA. The V end was cut by 5 bases, the J end by 2 bases, with 9 bases between. This CDR3 region has 13 residues. CDR3 nucleotides: TGTGCCAGCAGCGCCGGGTCTCAAGAGACCCAGTACTTC. It yields the protein CASSAGSQETQYF.

The chain is built from TRBV18 and TRBJ2-5, with D unresolved. This CDR3 region has 14 residues. Per germline, CDR1 KGHSH and CDR2 LQKENI. V dropped 0 bases and J dropped 2 bases, with 7 bases sitting between them. CDR3 in amino acids: CASSPPGPQETQYF. In DNA, the CDR3 is TGTGCCAGCTCACCACCCGGGCCTCAAGAGACCCAGTACTTC.

The chain uses TRBV7-8 and TRBJ2-7; 8 nucleotides line up with TRBD1. V lost 1 base, J lost 3 bases, and 5 bases stayed unmatched. The CDR3 covers 15 residues. Germline V gene sequence: CDR1 SGHVS, CDR2 FQNEAQ. CDR3 nucleotides: TGTGCCAGCAGCTTAGACGGGACAGGCGACTACGAGCAGTACTTC. It translates to CASSLDGTGDYEQYF. Based on the CDR3 plus reference TRBV7-8 and TRBJ2-7, the full variable domain is GAGVSQSPRYKVAKRGQDVALRCDPISGHVSLFWYQQALGQGPEFLTYFQNEAQLDKSGLPSDRFFAERPEGSVSTLKIQRTQQEDSAVYLCASSLDGTGDYEQYFGPGTRLTVT.

The chain has TRBV5-5 and TRBJ2-4; 7 bases are shared with TRBD2. V was pared by 4 bases and J by 0 bases, with 4 bases of the junction left unmatched. The germline V gene encodes CDR1 SGHKS and CDR2 YYEKEE (reference sequence). This CDR3 has 15 residues. The DNA of the CDR3 is TGTGCCAGCAGCCTAAGCGGGACAGCCAAAAACATTCAGTACTTC. Amino acids: CASSLSGTAKNIQYF.

The J gene is TRBJ2-3, the V gene TRBV5-1, with D uncertain. The CDR3 consists of 14 residues. CDR1 SGHRS and CDR2 YFSETQ come from the germline V gene. Trimming shortened V by 4 bases and J by 0 bases, and 9 bases separated the two germline ends. CDR3 sequence (DNA): TGCGCCAGCAGCGTCGACCTTAGCACAGATACGCAGTATTTT. It encodes CASSVDLSTDTQYF.

The V call is TRBV7-8, the J call TRBJ2-7, with D perhaps matching TRBD1 or TRBD2 (5 bases each). V was cut by 5 bases and J by 4 bases, with 21 bases left in between. The CDR3 loop spans 16 amino acids. Germline lookup yields CDR1 SGHVS and CDR2 FQNEAQ. CDR3 bases: TGTGCCAGCAGCCCGACAATCCGGGGCTCTCATTACGAGCAGTACTTC. Its translation is CASSPTIRGSHYEQYF.

The chain couples TRBV2 to TRBJ1-2, with D maybe TRBD1 (5 bases). The germline V gene has CDR1 SNHLY and CDR2 FYNNEI. V was cut by 8 bases and J by 1 base, with 26 bases left in between. CDR3 length: 18 amino acids. In DNA, the CDR3 is TGTGCCAGCCTTAACCCCAGGGACCGACTAAATAATAACTATGGCTACACCTTC. Encoded protein: CASLNPRDRLNNNYGYTF.

The chain uses TRBV12-5 and TRBJ1-2, with TRBD1 as a possible D gene (5 bases). V lost 2 bases and J lost 8, with 15 bases in between. This CDR3 is 14 amino acids long. Germline V gene sequence: CDR1 LGHNT, CDR2 FRNRAP. The CDR3 protein is CASGLSGTPSGYTF. The CDR3 DNA follows: TGTGCTAGTGGTTTGTCCGGGACCCCCTCGGGCTACACCTTC. The variable domain in full, completed from reference TRBV12-5 and TRBJ1-2, reads DARVTQTPRHKVTEMGQEVTMRCQPILGHNTVFWYRQTMMQGLELLAYFRNRAPLDDSGMPKDRFSAEMPDATLATLKIQPSEPRDSAVYFCASGLSGTPSGYTFGSGTRLTVV.

The chain recombines TRBV5-1 with TRBJ2-1; tentatively, D is TRBD1 (5 bases). CDR3 length: 15 residues. V lost 4 bases and J lost 3, with 14 bases in between. The germline V gene encodes CDR1 SGHRS and CDR2 YFSETQ. In DNA form, the CDR3 reads TGCGCCAGCAGCCTCCACCTAGGGGACTACAATGAGCAGTTCTTC. This encodes CASSLHLGDYNEQFF.